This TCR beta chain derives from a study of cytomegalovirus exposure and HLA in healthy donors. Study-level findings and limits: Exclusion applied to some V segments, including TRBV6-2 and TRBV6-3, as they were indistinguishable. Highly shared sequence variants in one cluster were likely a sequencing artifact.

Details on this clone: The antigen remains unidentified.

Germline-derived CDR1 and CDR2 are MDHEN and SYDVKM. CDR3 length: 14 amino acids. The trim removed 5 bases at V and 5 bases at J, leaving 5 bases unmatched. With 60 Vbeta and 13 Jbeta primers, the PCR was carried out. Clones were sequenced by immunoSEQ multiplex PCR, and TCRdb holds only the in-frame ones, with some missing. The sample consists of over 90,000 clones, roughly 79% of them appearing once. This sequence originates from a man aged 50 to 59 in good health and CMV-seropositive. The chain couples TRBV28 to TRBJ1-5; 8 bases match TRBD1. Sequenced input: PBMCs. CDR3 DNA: TGTGCCAGCAGTACCCAGGGGGCTGATCAGCCCCAGCATTTT. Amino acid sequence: CASSTQGADQPQHF.